This paragraph reports one T cell receptor (beta chain). The data were obtained in a study of blood T cells in healthy people across ages. This CDR3 has 17 residues. V was trimmed by 4 bases and J by 5 bases, leaving 22 bases between them. Per germline, CDR1 LGHNA and CDR2 YSLEER. The second PCR ran about 6 to 12 cycles with a sample-barcoded 5' primer and J-beta primers. There were at least 2.5 million CDR3-containing paired-end reads obtained from each sample. TCRdb recomputed calls from the 5' RACE reads with MiXCR, one row per CDR3 protein. The sample includes around 940,000 distinct CDR3 sequences, roughly 51% of them seen just once. Healthy Caucasian individuals from Russia aged about 6 to 100 were enrolled as donors. Samples each yielded at least 6 micrograms of total RNA.

Sequenced input: blood. The TCR comes from a woman in her sixties in good health. The chain combines TRBV4-3 with TRBJ2-3; possibly TRBD2 for D (6 bases). The CDR3 DNA reads as TGCGCCAGCAGCCTCCATTTAGTGGGTGCGGGAAGAGATACGCAGTATTTT. This gives the protein CASSLHLVGAGRDTQYF.